This T cell receptor (beta chain) was identified during a study of cytomegalovirus exposure and HLA in healthy donors. The PCR was carried out with 60 Vbeta primers and 13 Jbeta primers. Produced via immunoSEQ multiplex PCR; TCRdb's table is partial and in-frame only. The sample contains approximately 95,000 clones, 81% of which appear only once. V was pared by 3 bases and J by 6 bases, with 13 bases between. Germline V gives CDR1 SGHVS, CDR2 FNYEAQ. The CDR3 sequence is 14 residues long. The genes are TRBV7-6 and TRBJ2-3; D gene ambiguous. This receptor was taken from a woman between 65 and 79 years old in good health and CMV-seropositive. The sequenced sample was PBMCs. The CDR3 DNA is TGTGCCAGCAGCTTTTCCCCGTGGGCGGATACGCAGTATTTT. Translation: CASSFSPWADTQYF.